This T cell receptor beta chain was profiled in a study of Ad26.COV2.S vaccination and SARS-CoV-2 variants. Study results and caveats: Measures of TCR breadth and depth may have fallen short of total T cell responses.

The germline V gene has CDR1 MNHNS and CDR2 SASEGT. This CDR3 contains 12 residues. Profiling relied on immunoSEQ multiplex PCR, and the TCRdb table lists in-frame clones only, not all of them. The table lists fewer than 900,000 clones, roughly 90% of them singletons. Remarks on this clone: Antigen unknown. A read error may produce the germline difference seen at one junction end.

As to treatment: around 19 received Ad26.COV2.S at low or high dose, single or two shots; about 5 received placebo; per-sample allocation not given. The samples date from day 63 after the first vaccine or placebo injection. The sequence derives from a person aged 18 to 59 who received the Ad26.COV2.S COVID-19 vaccine or a placebo. The source material was peripheral blood, sampled in a trial of Ad26.COV2.S vaccine versus placebo. The V gene is TRBV6-1, the J gene TRBJ2-7; D is unresolved. This CDR3 reads CASSEATVEEYF. CDR3 nucleotides: TGTGCCAGCAGTGAAGCCACTGTCGAGGAGTACTTC.